Presented here are 6 T cell receptor beta chains from one specimen sequenced in a study of CXCR3-negative and CXCR3-positive naive CD8 T cells. Study findings and constraints: In CXCR3-positive naive cells, the TRB CDR3s were more hydrophobic than in CXCR3-negative naive cells.

The method, 5' RACE with UMI labels, was used to prepare the TRB cDNA libraries. TCRdb re-called the 5' RACE reads and gives one entry per CDR3 protein, without DNA. This table holds 120,000 to 150,000 distinct CDR3 sequences. Antigen specificity for these receptors is unknown. Sequences were obtained from naive CXCR3+ CD8+ T cells from blood. The subset is: CD45RO-CCR7+CD27+CD95- naive CD8+ T cells expressing CXCR3 (TNR3+). The receptors stem from a human donor in good health. Some clones in this sample may be carry-over from other donors' samples.

The chain combines TRBV13 with TRBJ2-1; TCRdb's D call, TRBD1, is unchecked because there is no DNA. This CDR3 region has 12 residues. Germline lookup yields CDR1 PRHDT and CDR2 FYEKMQ (reference sequence). This CDR3 is CASSLTPFEQFF.

The V call is TRBV6-6, the J call TRBJ2-6. CDR3 length equals 17 residues. Per the germline V gene, CDR1 is MNHNY and CDR2 is SVGAGI (reference sequence). The CDR3 reads CASSYLEQGSGANVLTF.

The chain uses TRBV29-1 and TRBJ2-7; TCRdb's assignment of TRBD2 cannot be checked, as there is no DNA. CDR1 SQVTM and CDR2 ANQGSEA come from the germline V gene. The CDR3 extends over 16 amino acids. CDR3 loop: CSVRVERLGGTYEQYF.

The chain couples TRBV3-1 to TRBJ2-1. CDR1 and CDR2 (germline): LGHDT, YNNKEL (reference sequence). CDR3 length: 16 amino acids. CDR3 amino acids: CASSQVFGVAYNEQFF.

The rearrangement uses TRBV13 and TRBJ1-1. Looked up from germline, CDR1 is PRHDT and CDR2 is FYEKMQ (reference sequence). The CDR3 totals 16 residues. This CDR3 is CASSLGGDGRDTEAFF.

The V gene is TRBV29-1, the J gene TRBJ1-6; with no DNA, the TCRdb D assignment of TRBD1 cannot be verified. The CDR3 is made up of 16 amino acids. The germline gives CDR1 SQVTM, CDR2 ANQGSEA. The CDR3 loop is CSVELDGDRTKGALHF.